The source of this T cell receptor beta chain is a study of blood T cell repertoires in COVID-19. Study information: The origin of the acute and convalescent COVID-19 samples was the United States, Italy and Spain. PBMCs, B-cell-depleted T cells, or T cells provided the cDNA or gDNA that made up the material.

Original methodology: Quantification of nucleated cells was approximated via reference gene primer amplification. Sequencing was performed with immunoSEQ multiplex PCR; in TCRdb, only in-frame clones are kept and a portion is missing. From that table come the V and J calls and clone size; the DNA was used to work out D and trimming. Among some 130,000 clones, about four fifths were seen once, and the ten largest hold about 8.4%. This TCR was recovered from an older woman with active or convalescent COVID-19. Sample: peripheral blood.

The CDR3 protein is CASSGLAGTSYNEQFF. CDR3 nucleotide sequence: TGTGCCAGCAGCGGACTAGCGGGGACCTCCTACAATGAGCAGTTCTTC. The V and J genes are TRBV28 and TRBJ2-1, with 12 bases that match TRBD2. J lost 0 bases, V lost 6 bases, and 3 bases had no gene match. Germline V CDR1 and CDR2: MDHEN, SYDVKM. The CDR3 runs 16 residues.